One and the same sample provided the 14 T cell receptor beta chains below, sequenced in a study of blood T cells in healthy people across ages. Together with a sample-barcoded 5' primer, a J-beta primer mix was included in a second PCR lasting about 7 to 11 cycles. One entry per CDR3 protein, called by TCRdb with MiXCR from the 5' RACE reads. The data contain 550,000 to 700,000 distinct CDR3 sequences, 27% of them singletons. The sample was blood. Receptors were obtained from a woman in her 70s in good health.

This clonotype was recorded a few times. CDR3 residues: CSVGGKAAYEQYF. The CDR3 nucleotides read TGCAGCGTTGGGGGGAAAGCCGCCTACGAGCAGTACTTC. V usage is TRBV29-1 and J usage is TRBJ2-7; either TRBD1 or TRBD2 may supply D (5 bases each). Germline assignment: CDR1 SQVTM and CDR2 ANQGSEA. The CDR3 length is 13 residues. V was cut by 4 bases and J by 2 bases, with 12 bases left in between.

The table lists this clonotype with a few counts. J is TRBJ1-1 and V is TRBV20-1, with TRBD1 matching 8 bases. From germline, CDR1 is DFQATT and CDR2 SNEGSKA (reference sequence). The CDR3 loop spans 14 amino acids. After removal of 6 bases from V and 5 bases from J, the junction contained 11 bases not matched to a gene. CDR3 DNA: TGCAGTGCCGAAACAGGGGGGCGAGGGACTGAAGCTTTCTTT. It codes for CSAETGGRGTEAFF.

V gene TRBV2 combines with J gene TRBJ1-1, with unresolved D. The CDR3 runs to 13 residues. Germline CDR1 and CDR2: SNHLY and FYNNEI. Trimming took 5 bases from V and 4 from J, leaving 11 bases between them. The CDR3 region is CASSNDISTEAFF. The CDR3 DNA follows: TGTGCCAGCAGTAATGATATTAGCACTGAAGCTTTCTTT.

V gene TRBV10-3 combines with J gene TRBJ1-1; D unresolved. The CDR3 consists of 13 residues. Trimming cost V 6 bases and J 0 bases, with 8 bases left between them. Germline CDR1 reads ENHRY; CDR2 reads SYGVKD. The CDR3 reads CAISQLLNTEAFF. The CDR3, as DNA: TGTGCCATCAGCCAACTGTTGAACACTGAAGCTTTCTTT.

The chain links TRBV29-1 to TRBJ2-5; either TRBD1 or TRBD2 may fit D (5 bases each). Germline CDR1 reads SQVTM; CDR2 reads ANQGSEA. The germline V and J ends were trimmed by 4 bases and 5 bases, with 11 bases remaining between them. CDR3 size: 12 residues. CDR3 DNA: TGCAGCGTTGTATCAGGGACCGAGACCCAGTACTTC. It yields the protein CSVVSGTETQYF.

The J gene is TRBJ2-3, the V gene TRBV4-1; D gene ambiguous. This CDR3 is built from 18 residues. Germline V gene data show CDR1 as MGHRA and CDR2 as YSYEKL. V shed 1 base and J shed 2 bases, with 19 bases lying between them. The CDR3 spells CASSQGASPTRFTDTQYF. The CDR3 DNA reads as TGCGCCAGCAGCCAAGGGGCTTCACCGACACGTTTCACAGATACGCAGTATTTT.

This clonotype has only a few counts. This sequence may be a read error, since a much larger clone differs from it by one base. V and J are TRBV7-2 and TRBJ2-7, with a possible D match to TRBD1 (5 bases). The end of the DNA aligns better with TRBJ2-1, so the J call may be wrong. This CDR3 is built from 13 residues. CDR1 SGHTA and CDR2 FQGNSA come from the germline V gene. This chain's CDR3 is CASSPRQGTRQFF. CDR3 DNA sequence: TGTGCCAGCAGCCCACGCCAGGGAACTCGGCAGTTCTTC.

The chain employs TRBV4-2 and TRBJ2-5; 8 bases fit TRBD2. TRBJ2-7 explains the end of the DNA better; the J call may be wrong. CDR1 is LGHNA and CDR2 is YNFKEQ in the germline V gene. The CDR3 covers 16 residues. The CDR3 DNA is TGTGCCAGCAGCCAAGTTTCCAGCGGGGGTTTCTACGAGCAGTACTTC. The encoded protein is CASSQVSSGGFYEQYF.

The chain links TRBV7-8 to TRBJ2-5; a weak D match, TRBD2 (7 bases). The germline V gene encodes CDR1 SGHVS and CDR2 FQNEAQ. This CDR3 has 16 residues. Trimming removed 3 bases from V and 4 bases from J, with 18 bases in between. The CDR3 bases are TGTGCCAGCAGCTTCTACGGGGGGCATATCCTAGAGACCCAGTACTTC. Its protein product is CASSFYGGHILETQYF.

Within the sample, this clonotype is medium-sized. CDR3 coding DNA: TGTGCCAGCAGCCCGCCTAGCGGGGAGATAACGCAGTATTTT. Protein product: CASSPPSGEITQYF. The chain is built from TRBV7-9 and TRBJ2-3; TRBD2 matches at 9 bases. The CDR3 runs to 14 residues. The V and J ends lost 5 bases and 9 bases, in that order; junction bases with no gene match: 9. CDR1 is SEHNR and CDR2 is FQNEAQ in the germline V gene (reference sequence).

Details on this clonotype: One junction end disagrees with the germline gene, perhaps due to a read error. CDR3 in DNA: TGCGCCAGTAGTACCTTGGACGCCGGGGAGCTGTTTTTT. It is translated as CASSTLDAGELFF. This sequence joins TRBV19 and TRBJ2-2; D is ambiguous. The CDR3 has 13 residues. Looked up from germline, CDR1 is LNHDA and CDR2 is SQIVND (reference sequence).

The CDR3 bases are TGTGCCAGCAGCTTTCGCCGGGACACCGAGCAGTACTTC. Protein sequence: CASSFRRDTEQYF. This rearrangement joins TRBV7-2 to TRBJ2-7; maybe TRBD1 (6 bases). Looked up from germline, CDR1 is SGHTA and CDR2 is FQGNSA. The CDR3 runs to 13 residues. V was cut by 3 bases and J by 6 bases, with 12 bases left in between. The whole variable domain, filled in from reference TRBV7-2 and TRBJ2-7, reads GAGVSQSPSNKVTEKGKDVELRCDPISGHTALYWYRQSLGQGLEFLIYFQGNSAPDKSGLPSDRFSAERTGGSVSTLTIQRTQQEDSAVYLCASSFRRDTEQYFGPGTRLTVT.

The V gene is TRBV15, the J gene TRBJ1-3; D might be TRBD1 (5 bases). This CDR3 is built from 15 residues. Germline V lookup: CDR1 LNHNV, CDR2 YYDKDF (reference sequence). The V end was cut by 0 bases, the J end by 4 bases, with 10 bases between. The CDR3 here is CATSRDRRTGNTIYF. The CDR3 nucleotides read TGTGCCACCAGCAGAGATCGGCGGACAGGAAACACCATATATTTT. Full variable domain (missing parts from reference TRBV15 and TRBJ1-3): DAMVIQNPRYQVTQFGKPVTLSCSQTLNHNVMYWYQQKSSQAPKLLFHYYDKDFNNEADTPDNFQSRRPNTSFCFLDIRSPGLGDTAMYLCATSRDRRTGNTIYFGEGSWLTVV.

This clonotype has a handful of counts. The chain is built from TRBV20-1 and TRBJ2-7; TRBD2 matches 11 bases. This CDR3 region has 14 residues. Germline lookup yields CDR1 DFQATT and CDR2 SNEGSKA (reference sequence). V lost 6 bases, J lost 1 base, and 5 bases stayed unmatched. CDR3 amino acids: CSASTSGGSYEQYF. CDR3 bases: TGCAGTGCGTCAACTAGCGGGGGATCCTACGAGCAGTACTTC.